A few counts support the clone carrying this T cell receptor (beta chain). No antigen is known for it. The germline V gene has CDR1 SGHNT and CDR2 YYREEE (reference sequence). V lost 4 bases to trimming and J lost 5 bases, with 12 bases between them. The CDR3 is 14 amino acids. The data originate from a study of cytomegalovirus exposure and HLA in healthy donors. Study-wide points: Clonal expansion was found to be greater in HLA-associated TCR beta chains than in equally common others in a later analysis. Sequencing likely generated an artifact that appeared as a cluster of highly shared sequence variants. In an earlier analysis, most TCR beta V segments were productive about 90% or about 30% of the time.

The PCR had 60 Vbeta and 13 Jbeta primers. Generated by immunoSEQ multiplex PCR, the TCRdb table keeps only in-frame clones and is missing some. The table has approximately 190,000 clones, around four fifths seen once. The sequencing sample was made of PBMCs. This chain joins TRBV5-4 and TRBJ2-2; a weak D match, TRBD2 (6 bases). The clonotype originates from a woman in her forties or fifties in good health and CMV-seropositive. The CDR3 DNA follows: TGTGCCAGCAGCCGCGCGGGACGGACCGGGGAGCTGTTTTTT. Translating it yields CASSRAGRTGELFF.